This passage covers 18 T cell receptor beta chains from one sample sequenced in a study of tumor and adjacent non-tumor tissue in lung cancer. The template was RNA from unsorted bulk tissue. Three rounds of nested PCR, following a modified ARM-PCR protocol, produced the TCRbeta library. Each CDR3 protein gets one entry after TCRdb re-called the multiplex PCR reads with MiXCR. The repertoire holds about 76,000 distinct CDR3 sequences, with around 70% as singletons. Sample: lung tumor tissue. These receptors came from a woman in her 70s with non-small cell lung cancer.

The chain couples TRBV6-1 to TRBJ1-6, with a weak D call TRBD1 (5 bases). V was cut by 9 bases and J by 7 bases, with 16 bases left in between. Looked up from germline, CDR1 is MNHNS and CDR2 is SASEGT. This CDR3 comprises 14 residues. CDR3 DNA: TGTGCCAGTACTCGGACCGAGGGGAATTCACCCCTCCACTTT. Protein: CASTRTEGNSPLHF.

The J gene is TRBJ2-3, the V gene TRBV20-1, with no clear D. Germline CDR1 and CDR2: DFQATT and SNEGSKA (reference sequence). V was trimmed by 5 bases and J by 15 bases, leaving 21 bases between them. The CDR3 sequence is 12 residues long. The CDR3 here is CSADKVIDTRYF. The CDR3 DNA reads TGCAGTGCTGACAAGGTTATAGATACGCGATATTTT.

Worth noting for this clonotype: Germline is not matched at one junction end, which may reflect a read error. The chain combines TRBV20-1 with TRBJ2-1; D is perhaps TRBD1 (5 bases). Germline CDR1 DFQATT, CDR2 SNEGSKA (reference sequence). The CDR3 runs to 17 residues. The CDR3 sequence is CSARDQLSWAGINEQLF. For the CDR3, the DNA is TGCAGTGCTAGAGATCAGCTCTCTTGGGCAGGGATTAATGAGCAGCTCTTC.

On this clonotype itself: The junction departs from germline at one end; a sequencing error may be responsible. The chain employs TRBV14 and TRBJ1-1; TRBD1 is a possible D gene (5 bases). The germline gives CDR1 SGHDN, CDR2 FVKESK. The CDR3 sequence is 15 residues long. The DNA for the CDR3 is TGTGCCAGCGGCCCCAGGGCGAACTTGAACACTGAAGCATTCTTT. Translation gives CASGPRANLNTEAFF.

This clonotype was observed once. This clone may be a read error of a much larger clone one base away. This chain joins TRBV5-1 and TRBJ2-5; 7 nucleotides align to TRBD1. V shed 9 bases and J 2 bases; nucleotides not matched to a gene: 10. The CDR3 sequence is 14 residues long. Germline-derived CDR1 and CDR2 are SGHRS and YFSETQ. The CDR3 coding sequence is TGCGCCAACAGTTACCGGGACAGACAAGAGACCCAGTACTTC. This sequence encodes CANSYRDRQETQYF.

Concerning this clonotype: A read error is likely, as this CDR3 ends without the conserved phenylalanine or tryptophan. No DNA is shown, since the ends of the CDR3 on it are uncertain; the CDR3 is the one TCRdb lists. The CDR3 loop reads CASSFHPLAGPGYL. V gene TRBV12-3 or TRBV12-4 combines with J gene TRBJ2-3; the D call in the table, TRBD2, was not verified against the DNA. Including both end residues, the CDR3 is 14 amino acids long.

The chain uses TRBV9 and TRBJ2-7; D unclear. This CDR3 is built from 13 residues. In germline, CDR1 is SGDLS, CDR2 YYNGEE. V was trimmed by 4 bases and J by 9 bases, leaving 17 bases between them. As DNA, the CDR3 is TGTGCCAGCAGCCCCTTACCCCACGGCGGGCAGTACTTC. Residues: CASSPLPHGGQYF.

As for this clonotype: A read error is likely, as this CDR3 ends without the conserved phenylalanine or tryptophan. No DNA is shown, since the ends of the CDR3 on it are uncertain; the CDR3 is the one TCRdb lists. The V call is TRBV29-1, the J call TRBJ2-1; TRBD2 was called by the table and not checked on the DNA. Both ends counted, the CDR3 spans 13 residues. Germline loops: CDR1 SQVTM, CDR2 ANQGSEA. Here the CDR3 reads CSVKIEGLNEQFS.

A word on this clonotype: At one end the junction does not follow the germline gene, possibly because of a read error. CDR3 sequence: CATSNTSTGPTYGQYF. The CDR3 DNA sequence: TGTGCCACCAGTAACACATCCACAGGACCGACCTACGGGCAGTACTTC. The V call is TRBV24-1, the J call TRBJ2-7; tentatively, D is TRBD1 (5 bases). The CDR3 totals 16 residues. Germline V gene sequence: CDR1 KGHDR, CDR2 SFDVKD.

Comment on this clonotype: Mismatch with germline at one junction end may stem from a read error. The chain carries TRBV28 and TRBJ2-7; D unclear. There are 13 residues in the CDR3. The germline V gene encodes CDR1 MDHEN and CDR2 SYDVKM. The CDR3 DNA sequence: TGTGCCAACAGTTTAAACAGACCCTACGAGCAGTACTTC. Translation gives CANSLNRPYEQYF.

The chain is built from TRBV6-1 and TRBJ2-3; the D gene is possibly TRBD2 (5 bases). V shed 10 bases and J shed 3 bases, with 26 bases lying between them. Germline V gives CDR1 MNHNS, CDR2 SASEGT. The CDR3 length is 17 residues. The CDR3 sequence is CANIRRGSRLGTDTQYF. For the CDR3, the DNA is TGTGCCAACATCCGACGGGGTAGCAGGCTCGGAACAGATACGCAGTATTTT.

This chain links TRBV6-6 with TRBJ2-1; 8 bases are shared with TRBD1. Germline-derived CDR1 and CDR2 are MNHNY and SVGAGI (reference sequence). The CDR3 sequence is 16 residues long. With 5 bases clipped from V and 9 bases from J, the junction kept 15 bases outside the gene matches. DNA of the CDR3: TGTGCCAGCAGTAACAGGACAGGGAGGTCCTGCAGTGAGCAGTTCTTC. Translating gives CASSNRTGRSCSEQFF.

On this clonotype: A much larger clonotype is one base distant, so this may be a read error. The chain combines TRBV7-2 with TRBJ2-7; 7 bases match TRBD1. V was pared by 7 bases and J by 0 bases, with 9 bases of the junction left unmatched. Germline CDR1 SGHTA, CDR2 FQGNSA. The CDR3 runs 15 residues. Here the CDR3 DNA reads TGTGCCAGCAACTCGGGACAGTCGAGCTCCTACGAGCAGTACTTC. Amino acids: CASNSGQSSSYEQYF.

In its sample, this clonotype was seen many times. The V call is TRBV5-1, the J call TRBJ2-3, with D unresolved. The CDR3 contains 11 residues. Germline CDR1 and CDR2: SGHRS and YFSETQ. The V gene lost 8 bases and the J gene lost 4 bases, with 8 bases spanning the gap. CDR3 protein: CASFHADTQYF. The CDR3, as DNA: TGCGCCAGTTTCCATGCAGATACGCAGTATTTT.

As DNA, the CDR3 is TGTGCCAGCTGTCCCAAAGGGCGGGAGAGAAACACAGATACGCAGTATTTT. Residues: CASCPKGRERNTDTQYF. J is TRBJ2-3 and V is TRBV5-6; 7 nucleotides match TRBD2. Germline CDR1 and CDR2: SGHDT and YYEEEE. The ends lost 7 bases at V and 2 bases at J; junction bases unmatched: 16. The CDR3 contains 17 residues.

This clonotype was counted at least ten times. V and J are TRBV13 and TRBJ2-2; 8 bases align to TRBD2. The germline V gene encodes CDR1 PRHDT and CDR2 FYEKMQ (reference sequence). V gave up 2 bases and J gave up 7 bases; unmatched junction bases: 9. CDR3 length: 16 amino acids. CDR3 sequence: CASSLTSGGRIGELFF. The CDR3 region has the DNA TGTGCCAGCAGCTTAACCTCGGGGGGGCGCATCGGGGAGCTGTTTTTT. Full variable domain (outside the CDR3, taken from reference TRBV13 and TRBJ2-2): AAGVIQSPRHLIKEKRETATLKCYPIPRHDTVYWYQQGPGQDPQFLISFYEKMQSDKGSIPDRFSAQQFSDYHSELNMSSLELGDSALYFCASSLTSGGRIGELFFGEGSRLTVL.

This clonotype was observed at least ten times. The chain is built from TRBV20-1 and TRBJ2-1; 7 nucleotides line up with TRBD2. Trimming took 1 base from V and 4 from J; bases not matched to a gene: 10. This CDR3 has 16 amino acids. Germline V CDR1 and CDR2: DFQATT, SNEGSKA (reference sequence). The CDR3 coding sequence is TGCAGTGCTAGAGGCGGAGGGCGGGAGCATTACAATGAGCAGTTCTTC. This codes for CSARGGGREHYNEQFF.

The chain joins TRBV11-1 to TRBJ1-2; unclear D gene. Deletions cut 7 bases from V and 4 bases from J, with 16 bases between. The CDR3 is 14 residues long. Germline V gene lookup returns CDR1 SGHAT and CDR2 FQDESV (reference sequence). Written as DNA, the CDR3 is TGTGCCAGCAATCATTCGCGACTTGGCTATGGCTACACCTTC. This translates into CASNHSRLGYGYTF.